Listed here are 13 T cell receptor beta chains from one sample, sequenced in a study of STAT5B mutations in CD4+ large granular lymphocyte leukemia. Generated by immunoSEQ multiplex PCR, the TCRdb table keeps only in-frame clones and is missing some. The sample has some 27,000 clones; just under 75% are singletons. The sequenced sample was CD4+ T cells from blood buffy coats. These receptors originate from a human donor in good health.

The chain uses TRBV5-1 and TRBJ2-7; TRBD1 is a possible D gene (5 bases). The V and J ends lost 0 bases and 7 bases respectively, with 14 bases between them. Germline CDR1 is SGHRS and CDR2 is YFSETQ. This CDR3 comprises 14 residues. CDR3 sequence: CASSLERIPGEQYF. The DNA of the CDR3 is TGCGCCAGCAGCTTGGAAAGGATTCCAGGGGAGCAGTACTTC.

The genes are TRBV6-1 and TRBJ1-6; TRBD1 matches 8 bases. Germline V lookup: CDR1 MNHNS, CDR2 SASEGT. J was trimmed by 16 bases and V by 4 bases; bases with no gene match: 12. There are 14 residues in the CDR3. CDR3 region: CASSAGTGFGLLHF. The CDR3 bases are TGTGCCAGCAGTGCCGGGACAGGTTTTGGTTTGCTCCACTTT.

The chain joins TRBV7-2 to TRBJ2-5; D is ambiguous. The V end was cut by 1 base, the J end by 4 bases, with 10 bases between. This CDR3 is built from 14 residues. Germline values: CDR1 SGHTA, CDR2 FQGNSA. The CDR3 protein is CASSLVRESETQYF. The CDR3 DNA follows: TGTGCCAGCAGCTTAGTTCGTGAATCAGAGACCCAGTACTTC. Drawing the rest from reference TRBV7-2 and TRBJ2-5, the complete variable domain is GAGVSQSPSNKVTEKGKDVELRCDPISGHTALYWYRQSLGQGLEFLIYFQGNSAPDKSGLPSDRFSAERTGGSVSTLTIQRTQQEDSAVYLCASSLVRESETQYFGPGTRLLVL.

CDR3 in DNA: TGTGCCAGCAGCTTAAGGGACTCTGGAAACACCATATATTTT. Residues: CASSLRDSGNTIYF. The V and J genes are TRBV7-9 and TRBJ1-3; no definite D call. This CDR3 spans 14 amino acids. The V end was cut by 2 bases, the J end by 0 bases, with 5 bases between. From germline, CDR1 is SEHNR and CDR2 FQNEAQ (reference sequence).

This clone was seen just once. The chain couples TRBV9 to TRBJ2-1, with TRBD2 matching 7 bases. Per the germline V gene, CDR1 is SGDLS and CDR2 is YYNGEE. This CDR3 has 14 amino acids. V shed 2 bases and J 5 bases; nucleotides not matched to a gene: 4. The CDR3 is CASSVRGGDNEQFF. The CDR3 nucleotides read TGTGCCAGCAGCGTCCGGGGAGGGGACAATGAGCAGTTCTTC.

The V and J genes are TRBV5-5 and TRBJ1-1; D might be TRBD1 (5 bases). The CDR3 is 15 amino acids. Deletions cut 3 bases from V and 0 bases from J, with 12 bases between. Germline V gene sequence: CDR1 SGHKS, CDR2 YYEKEE (reference sequence). The CDR3 DNA follows: TGTGCCAGCAGCTGGGGGTTCAACATGAACACTGAAGCTTTCTTT. Amino acid sequence: CASSWGFNMNTEAFF.

The chain links TRBV27 to TRBJ1-2; D is uncertain. Germline V gene lookup returns CDR1 MNHEY and CDR2 SMNVEV (reference sequence). This CDR3 region has 13 residues. V was trimmed by 1 base and J by 2 bases, leaving 5 bases between them. This chain's CDR3 is CASSLLGNYGYTF. DNA of the CDR3: TGTGCCAGCAGTTTATTAGGAAACTATGGCTACACCTTC.

The gene calls are TRBV30 and TRBJ2-7; D gene uncertain. Trimming removed 2 bases from V and 1 base from J, with 6 bases in between. CDR3 length: 12 residues. Looked up from germline, CDR1 is GTSNPN and CDR2 is SVGIG (reference sequence). The CDR3, as DNA: TGTGCCTGGAGTACCGAATCCTACGAGCAGTACTTC. Translation gives CAWSTESYEQYF.

In the case of this clone: This same CDR3 is encoded by further DNA sequences in the sample. The CDR3 DNA follows: TGTGCCTGGAGTGTTCGAGAGACCCAGTACTTC. Translation: CAWSVRETQYF. The V and J genes are TRBV30 and TRBJ2-5, with D unresolved. CDR1 is GTSNPN, CDR2 SVGIG, per germline (reference sequence). The CDR3 is 11 residues long. The V gene lost 0 bases and the J gene lost 4 bases, with 3 bases spanning the gap.

The CDR3 DNA follows: TGTGCCAGCAGTTGGGGGTCGGCTAGCGGATCCTACGAGCAGTACTTC. Translating gives CASSWGSASGSYEQYF. The chain has TRBV6-7 and TRBJ2-7, with 7 bases matching TRBD2. TRBV6-7 falls under the ORF class, with uncertain function. The CDR3 is made up of 16 amino acids. Trimming removed 4 bases from V and 1 base from J; junction bases left unmatched: 10.

This chain joins TRBV18 and TRBJ2-3, with D possibly matching TRBD2 (6 bases). Germline CDR1 and CDR2: KGHSH and LQKENI. V lost 3 bases and J lost 5, with 9 bases in between. This CDR3 has 13 residues. CDR3 amino acids: CASSPEGRDTQYF. CDR3 DNA sequence: TGTGCCAGCTCACCGGAGGGGAGAGATACGCAGTATTTT.

The chain couples TRBV11-1 to TRBJ1-1; D not resolved. CDR1 is SGHAT and CDR2 is FQDESV in the germline V gene (reference sequence). The V gene lost 1 base and the J gene lost 5 bases, with 11 bases spanning the gap. The CDR3 totals 14 residues. The CDR3 loop is CASSLVPGRTEAFF. The CDR3, as DNA: TGTGCCAGCAGCTTAGTACCAGGCAGGACTGAAGCTTTCTTT.

The chain has TRBV7-9 and TRBJ2-3; the D is unclear. The V end lost 1 base, the J end lost 9 bases, and 8 bases lay between the germline ends. From germline, CDR1 is SEHNR and CDR2 FQNEAQ (reference sequence). This CDR3 has 12 amino acids. CDR3 amino acids: CASSLGEATQYF. The DNA of the CDR3 is TGTGCCAGCAGCTTAGGAGAGGCCACGCAGTATTTT. The whole variable domain, filled in from reference TRBV7-9 and TRBJ2-3, reads DTGVSQNPRHKITKRGQNVTFRCDPISEHNRLYWYRQTLGQGPEFLTYFQNEAQLEKSRLLSDRFSAERPKGSFSTLEIQRTEQGDSAMYLCASSLGEATQYFGPGTRLTVL.